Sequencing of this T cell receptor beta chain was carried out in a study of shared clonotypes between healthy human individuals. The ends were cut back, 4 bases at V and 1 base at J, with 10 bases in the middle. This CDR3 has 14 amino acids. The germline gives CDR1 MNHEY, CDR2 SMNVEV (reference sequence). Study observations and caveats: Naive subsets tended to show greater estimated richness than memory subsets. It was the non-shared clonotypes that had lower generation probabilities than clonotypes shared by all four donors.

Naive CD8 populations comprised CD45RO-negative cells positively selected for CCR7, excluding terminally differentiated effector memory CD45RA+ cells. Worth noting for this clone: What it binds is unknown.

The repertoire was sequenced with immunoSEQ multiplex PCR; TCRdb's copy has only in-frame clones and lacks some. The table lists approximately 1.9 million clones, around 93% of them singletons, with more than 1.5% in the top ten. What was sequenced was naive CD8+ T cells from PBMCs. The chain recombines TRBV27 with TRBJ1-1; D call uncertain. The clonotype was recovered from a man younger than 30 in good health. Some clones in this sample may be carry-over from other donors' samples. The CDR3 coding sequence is TGTGCCAGCAGTTCCACGGCAGCGAACACTGAAGCTTTCTTT. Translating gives CASSSTAANTEAFF.